A selection of T cell receptor beta chains follows, all from one sample in a study of cytomegalovirus exposure and HLA in healthy donors. The protocol was immunoSEQ multiplex PCR, while the TCRdb copy is restricted to in-frame clones and leaves out a portion. The sample lists roughly 140,000 clones, around 9.6% occurring once. Sequencing was performed on PBMCs. The receptors stem from a male donor in good health and CMV-seronegative. CDR3s include the opening cysteine and the closing phenylalanine or tryptophan. The D gene is left open where the match is weak. Not every row has a clone size; where given, it reads once, few, many or a size class.

d_gene,v_gene,j_gene,abundance,CDR3nt,CDR3aa
NA,TRBV27,TRBJ2-1,few,TGTGCCAGCAGTCGAAACGAGGGTGGCTCCTACAATGAGCAGTTCTTC,CASSRNEGGSYNEQFF
NA,TRBV28,TRBJ2-7,NA,TGTGCCAGCAGTCCCCCGACATCCCCCTACGAGCAGTACTTC,CASSPPTSPYEQYF
TRBD1,TRBV18,TRBJ1-1,few,TGTGCCAGCTCACTACAGGGGGCGCCGAACACTGAAGCTTTCTTT,CASSLQGAPNTEAFF
NA,TRBV5-1,TRBJ2-3,NA,TGCGCCAGCAGCTTCAGGAACAGGGTCCCTACCACGCAGAATACGCAGTATTTT,CASSFRNRVPTTQNTQYF
TRBD1,TRBV5-5,TRBJ2-7,NA,TGTGCCAGCAGATCGGGACAGGGGTTTTACGAGCAGTACTTC,CASRSGQGFYEQYF
NA,TRBV2,TRBJ2-7,NA,TGTGCCAGCAGTGAAGAGGCGGCCAGGGGCCGGTCGGAGTACTTC,CASSEEAARGRSEYF
NA,TRBV7-8,TRBJ1-3,NA,TGTGCCAGCAGCTTAACTTCCAGGGTATTGAGTGGAAACACCATATATTTT,CASSLTSRVLSGNTIYF
TRBD2,TRBV19,TRBJ2-3,few,TGTGCCAGTTGGCCCGGGACTAGCGGGAGGGATACGCAGTATTTT,CASWPGTSGRDTQYF
NA,TRBV19,TRBJ2-7,few,TGTGCCAGTAGTATCCCAGGGGCCGCCTACGAGCAGTACTTC,CASSIPGAAYEQYF
TRBD2,TRBV5-1,TRBJ2-5,NA,TGCGCCAGCAGCTTACTAGCGGGGGTCGAAGAGACCCAGTACTTC,CASSLLAGVEETQYF
NA,TRBV10-3,TRBJ2-5,few,TGTGCCATCAGCCTTCTCGCAGGGGCACAAGAGACCCAGTACTTC,CAISLLAGAQETQYF
TRBD2,TRBV18,TRBJ2-5,few,TGTGCCAGCTCACCACTCCTCCCGGGACTAGCGGGGGCCCTTAAAGAGACCCAGTACTTC,CASSPLLPGLAGALKETQYF
NA,TRBV13,TRBJ2-3,NA,TGTGCCAGCAGTTTGGGAAGGGGCATTAACACAGATACGCAGTATTTT,CASSLGRGINTDTQYF
NA,TRBV4-3,TRBJ1-1,NA,TGCGCCAGCAGCCTCCAACGGGAGAACACTGAAGCTTTCTTT,CASSLQRENTEAFF
NA,TRBV7-3,TRBJ2-2,NA,TGTGCCAGCAGCTCATTTGAGGGCGGGGAGCTGTTTTTT,CASSSFEGGELFF
TRBD1,TRBV6-1,TRBJ2-5,few,TGTGCCAGCACAGAGACAGGGTGGGAGACCCAGTACTTC,CASTETGWETQYF
TRBD1,TRBV7-9,TRBJ1-1,NA,TGTGCCAGCAGCTCTCTATACAGGGGGAGTGAGAACACTGAAGCTTTCTTT,CASSSLYRGSENTEAFF
NA,TRBV7-3,TRBJ2-3,few,TGTGCCAGCAGCTTGTCTTGGCGGGGCGTTAGCACAGATACGCAGTATTTT,CASSLSWRGVSTDTQYF
TRBD1,TRBV15,TRBJ2-7,NA,TGTGCCACCAGAAGCCGGGACAGGGTCTACGAGCAGTACTTC,CATRSRDRVYEQYF
NA,TRBV5-4,TRBJ1-5,NA,TGTGCCAGCAGCTTAACAGGGAGCAATCAGCCCCAGCATTTT,CASSLTGSNQPQHF
TRBD1,TRBV7-2,TRBJ1-1,NA,TGTGCCAGCCGCCACCGGGACAGGGAATCAGCTTTCTTT,CASRHRDRESAFF
TRBD1,TRBV29-1,TRBJ1-6,NA,TGCAGCGTTCAGCAGGGGGCTTGGTCACCCCTCCACTTT,CSVQQGAWSPLHF
TRBD1,TRBV28,TRBJ2-2,NA,TGTGCCAGCAGTACTCCAGGACAGGGGGCCGCCGGGGAGCTGTTTTTT,CASSTPGQGAAGELFF
TRBD2,TRBV28,TRBJ2-3,few,TGTGCCAGCATGTCGGGGGGGACTCCGCGCGCAGATACGCAGTATTTT,CASMSGGTPRADTQYF
NA,TRBV4-2,TRBJ1-1,NA,TGTGCCAGCAGCCAAACGCCTTCAGAGGGCCGAAACACTGAAGCTTTCTTT,CASSQTPSEGRNTEAFF
NA,TRBV7-9,TRBJ2-1,NA,TGTGCCAGCAGCTTAGTCGGGACAAGCAATGAGCAGTTCTTC,CASSLVGTSNEQFF
TRBD2,TRBV6-5,TRBJ2-7,NA,TGTGCCAGCAGCTTGGGAGGGAGGCCCTACGAGCAGTACTTC,CASSLGGRPYEQYF
NA,TRBV5-1,TRBJ1-4,few,TGCGCCACCTCCAGGGGTTTTGGTGAAAAACTGTTTTTT,CATSRGFGEKLFF
NA,TRBV18,TRBJ1-2,few,TGTGCCAGCTCACCAGATGAGGGTAACTATGGCTACACCTTC,CASSPDEGNYGYTF
NA,TRBV2,TRBJ1-1,few,TGTGCCAGCAGGCCACGGGAAAGAGGTACTGAAGCTTTCTTT,CASRPRERGTEAFF
TRBD1,TRBV2,TRBJ1-2,NA,TGTGCCAGCATCCTGACAGGGAACTATGGCTACACCTTC,CASILTGNYGYTF
TRBD2,TRBV5-1,TRBJ2-5,NA,TGCGCCAGCAGCCTGTGGTATACGGGACTAGCGGGGGCCGGGGAGACCCAGTACTTC,CASSLWYTGLAGAGETQYF
NA,TRBV6-1,TRBJ2-4,NA,TGTGCCCGACGGGGGGCCCAGTACTTC,CARRGAQYF
NA,TRBV30,TRBJ2-1,NA,TGTGCCTGGAGTGGCACAAAAAGCTCCTACAATGAGCAGTTCTTC,CAWSGTKSSYNEQFF
TRBD1,TRBV2,TRBJ1-6,NA,TGTGCCAGCAGTGAAAGAGACAGGGGCAACTCACCCCTCCACTTT,CASSERDRGNSPLHF
TRBD2,TRBV5-8,TRBJ2-1,few,TGTGCCAGCAGCCCCGATAGCGGGAGTAAGTCTACTGAGCAGTTCTTC,CASSPDSGSKSTEQFF
TRBD1,TRBV6-1,TRBJ1-5,NA,TGTGCCAGCAGTGAAGGGACAGGGGGCTATCAGCCCCAGCATTTT,CASSEGTGGYQPQHF
NA,TRBV6-5,TRBJ2-7,few,TGTGCCAGCAGTTACGGAGGCTCCTACGAGCAGTACTTC,CASSYGGSYEQYF
TRBD2,TRBV9,TRBJ2-5,NA,TGTGCCAGCAGCATTAGGACTAGCGGGGGGATAGAGACCCAGTACTTC,CASSIRTSGGIETQYF
NA,TRBV28,TRBJ2-2,NA,TGTGCCAGCGGGGAGGTGGTCACCGGGGAGCTGTTTTTT,CASGEVVTGELFF
TRBD1,TRBV4-3,TRBJ2-3,few,TGCGCCGCCGGGACAGGGAGTTTAACGCAGTATTTT,CAAGTGSLTQYF
NA,TRBV28,TRBJ2-3,NA,TGTGCCAGCAGTTTATCACTCCAGGGAGATACGCAGTATTTT,CASSLSLQGDTQYF
NA,TRBV7-7,TRBJ1-2,few,TGTGCTAGCATCCTAGGGGTACATTTCTATGGCTACACCTTC,CASILGVHFYGYTF
TRBD1,TRBV6-1,TRBJ1-2,NA,TGTGCCAGCAGTGAAGCTAGACAGGGGAGCGGCTACACCTTC,CASSEARQGSGYTF
TRBD2,TRBV5-1,TRBJ2-3,few,TGCGCCAGCAGCTATGAGGCGGGGGGCCTTAGCACAGATACGCAGTATTTT,CASSYEAGGLSTDTQYF